This T cell receptor (beta chain) was found in a study of blood T cells in healthy people across ages. Study results and caveats: In the absence of known donor CMV status, changes in expanded clonotypes were possibly confounded.

In regard to this clonotype: Its target is not known. The junction and the germline gene differ at one end; a read error may be behind it.

The germline V gene has CDR1 SGHDT and CDR2 YYEEEE. This CDR3 is 14 amino acids long. The second PCR ran about 6 to 12 cycles with a sample-barcoded 5' primer and J-beta primers. Through a template-switch adaptor with 12 random nucleotides, each cDNA molecule received a tag. TCRdb fed the 5' RACE reads into MiXCR, producing one record per CDR3 protein. Seen here are about 1.8 million distinct CDR3 sequences, about 49% observed once, and the top ten hold approximately 2%. The origin of this receptor is a woman in her forties in good health. Sequencing input: blood. J is TRBJ2-5 and V is TRBV5-6; D possibly corresponds to TRBD2 (7 bases). DNA for the CDR3: TGTGTCAGCAGCGTGGGGGGGCAGGAAGAGACCCAGTACTTC. Translating it yields CVSSVGGQEETQYF.